One TCR beta chain is described in this entry. Its antigen remains unknown. Each CDR3 protein is one row after TCRdb ran MiXCR on the PCR reads. The sample has some 65,000 distinct CDR3 sequences, less than 20% seen once. The sample comes from a study of molecular identifiers for immune sequencing clone quantification. Findings and caveats of the study: Naive cells had under 1% of molecules in clones above 20 RNA copies, effectors over 99%. Barcode collisions between identical TCR molecules could shrink estimates of highly expanded clone sizes.

Trimming shortened V by 4 bases and J by 8 bases, and 8 bases separated the two germline ends. The CDR3 has 11 amino acids. Germline values: CDR1 PRHDT, CDR2 FYEKMQ (reference sequence). Sorting recovered naive CD8 T cells on a CD8+CD4-CCR7+CD45RA+ profile. The chain uses TRBV13 and TRBJ1-1; possible D gene TRBD1, 6 bases. This TCR derives from a human donor in good health. Some libraries in this study had Jurkat cell RNA spiked in. The sequencing sample was made of naive CD8+ T cells from blood, with Jurkat cell RNA spiked in. Noted subset: FACS-sorted CD8+CD4-CCR7+CD45RA+ naive T cells. CDR3 sequence reads: CASSSGQEAFF. The CDR3 DNA sequence: TGTGCCAGCAGCTCGGGACAAGAAGCTTTCTTT.